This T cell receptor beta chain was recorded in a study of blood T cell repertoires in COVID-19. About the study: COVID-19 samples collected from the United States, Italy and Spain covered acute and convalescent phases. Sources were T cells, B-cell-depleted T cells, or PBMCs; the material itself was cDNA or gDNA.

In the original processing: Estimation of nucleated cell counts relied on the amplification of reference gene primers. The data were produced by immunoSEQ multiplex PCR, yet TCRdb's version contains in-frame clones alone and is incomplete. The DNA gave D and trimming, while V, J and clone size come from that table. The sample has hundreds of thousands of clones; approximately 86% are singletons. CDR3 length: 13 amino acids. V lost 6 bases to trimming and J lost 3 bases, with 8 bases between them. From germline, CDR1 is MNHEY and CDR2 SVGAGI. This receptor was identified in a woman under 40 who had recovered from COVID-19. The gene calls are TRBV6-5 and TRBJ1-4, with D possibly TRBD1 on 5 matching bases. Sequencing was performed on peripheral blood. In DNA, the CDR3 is TGTGCCAGCAGCCGACAGTCTAATGAAAAACTGTTTTTT. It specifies CASSRQSNEKLFF.